This T cell receptor (beta chain) was recorded in a study of shared clonotypes between healthy human individuals. Study-level findings and limits: The donor pool, a small one, limited the genetic and exposure-history diversity represented.

With respect to this clone: As yet, its antigen is unknown.

The CDR3 spans 13 residues. Germline CDR1 MNHEY, CDR2 SVGAGI. Trimming removed 2 bases from V and 5 bases from J, with 10 bases in between. Samples underwent the assay at deep level. TCRdb's table, derived via immunoSEQ multiplex PCR, lists solely in-frame clones and lacks some. The profile shows 750,000 to 1,000,000 clones, 80% to 95% of them singletons. Positively selected for CCR7, the CD45RO-negative cells used as naive CD8 cells excluded terminally differentiated effector memory CD45RA+ cells. Each of the donors was a healthy adult who was HIV-negative and had not had a recent acute infection or vaccination.

The clonotype was recovered from a man aged 25-45 years in good health. V and J are TRBV6-5 and TRBJ2-7, with D perhaps matching TRBD1 (5 bases). Sequencing was performed on naive CD8+ T cells sorted from blood. The CDR3 is CASSYGQGNEQYF. DNA of the CDR3: TGTGCCAGCAGTTACGGCCAGGGCAACGAGCAGTACTTC.